Listed below are T cell receptor beta chains from one sample, sequenced in a study of blood T cell repertoires in COVID-19. TCRdb's table, derived via immunoSEQ multiplex PCR, lists solely in-frame clones and lacks some. Among some 160,000 clones listed, approximately 90% were seen once. Sequencing was carried out using peripheral blood. Receptors were obtained from an older woman with active COVID-19. Each CDR3 is given with its conserved first and last residue.

CDR3	length	J	V
CASSRQVPSNQPQHF	15	TRBJ1-5	TRBV6-6
CASSSSGTSGRSTQYF	16	TRBJ2-3	TRBV27
CASNLGQLYGYTF	13	TRBJ1-2	TRBV19
CASSFGQANNSPLHF	15	TRBJ1-6	TRBV18
CASSPTSGSYNEQFF	15	TRBJ2-1	TRBV19
CASGAHGNEQFF	12	TRBJ2-1	TRBV19
CASSPGVLDTQYF	13	TRBJ2-3	TRBV7-2
CAARVDRNTGELFF	14	TRBJ2-2	TRBV6-5
CSASRGPEAFF	11	TRBJ1-1	TRBV20-1
CASSLEFRGRSYNEQFF	17	TRBJ2-1	TRBV7-6
CASSSQANTEAFF	13	TRBJ1-1	TRBV18
CASSVDRNSYEQYF	14	TRBJ2-7	TRBV9
CASSYRDRGRLFTDTQYF	18	TRBJ2-3	TRBV25-1
CASSSAPQGRYEQYF	15	TRBJ2-7	TRBV7-6
CASSLGPAQGEETQYF	16	TRBJ2-5	TRBV7-2
CSVFELADLQETQYF	15	TRBJ2-5	TRBV29-1
CASSYSQYVGEGEDTQYF	18	TRBJ2-3	TRBV6-7
CASSFIAGTGAIYEQYF	17	TRBJ2-7	TRBV28
CASSSDRAPVNEQFF	15	TRBJ2-1	TRBV19
CASSQAGTPYNEQFF	15	TRBJ2-1	TRBV4-1
CASSSGSYSYEQYF	14	TRBJ2-7	TRBV7-9
CASSSASLAGGPTAEQFF	18	TRBJ2-1	TRBV2
CASSAKGGPETQYF	14	TRBJ2-5	TRBV7-3
CASSPQWGPDQPQHF	15	TRBJ1-5	TRBV5-1
CASSQGTREQFF	12	TRBJ2-1	TRBV2
CAWRGESSVEPYNEQFF	17	TRBJ2-1	TRBV30
CATSRPLTGGRGEQYF	16	TRBJ2-7	TRBV15
CASSATSGKYNEQFF	15	TRBJ2-1	TRBV7-9
CASSQASGTGANVLTF	16	TRBJ2-6	TRBV4-3
CSAMRGLGSPLHF	13	TRBJ1-6	TRBV29-1
CASKRREGLGGDRDEQFF	18	TRBJ2-1	TRBV19
CASSEASGTTGELFF	15	TRBJ2-2	TRBV2
CASSPSGTKYEQFF	14	TRBJ2-1	TRBV19
CASSPNTGANVLTF	14	TRBJ2-6	TRBV18
CASSLGQGYSPLHF	14	TRBJ1-6	TRBV7-3
CASSLEWAATNEKLFF	16	TRBJ1-4	TRBV7-6
CASTGLAPYEQYF	13	TRBJ2-7	TRBV2
CASRTGFSNSPLHF	14	TRBJ1-6	TRBV9
CASSFRLEQFF	11	TRBJ2-1	TRBV9
CASSKETLQETQYF	14	TRBJ2-5	TRBV9
CASSYPRDRDGYTF	14	TRBJ1-2	TRBV6-6
CASSQTAGTGAAKNIQYF	18	TRBJ2-4	TRBV4-2
CASSYGGRPYEQYF	14	TRBJ2-7	TRBV6-2/TRBV6-3
CASSRTPQRPETQYF	15	TRBJ2-5	TRBV11-2
CASRSTGDATGTQYF	15	TRBJ2-5	TRBV6-5
CASSQSGSGAFF	12	TRBJ1-1	TRBV23-1
CATSRVGGRPYNEQFF	16	TRBJ2-1	TRBV15
CASSLGLAGINEQFF	15	TRBJ2-1	TRBV18
CASSFLGGRDEQFF	14	TRBJ2-1	TRBV5-1
CAWSAPTSGVGTQYF	15	TRBJ2-5	TRBV30
CASSQSTSGSFEQFF	15	TRBJ2-1	TRBV4-3
CASSLGSGPAGANVLTF	17	TRBJ2-6	TRBV28
CASSANLRQGNTEAFF	16	TRBJ1-1	TRBV9
CASSLGTSGRAANTGELFF	19	TRBJ2-2	TRBV4-1
CASSQAGTGRNEQFF	15	TRBJ2-1	TRBV4-3
CASSHSTGGSSEQYF	15	TRBJ2-7	TRBV4-1
CASSSPTGDYGYTF	14	TRBJ1-2	TRBV6-2/TRBV6-3
CASRDTGYHGAEAFF	15	TRBJ1-1	TRBV6-6
CASSLDPITGGSRSEQYF	18	TRBJ2-7	TRBV11-2